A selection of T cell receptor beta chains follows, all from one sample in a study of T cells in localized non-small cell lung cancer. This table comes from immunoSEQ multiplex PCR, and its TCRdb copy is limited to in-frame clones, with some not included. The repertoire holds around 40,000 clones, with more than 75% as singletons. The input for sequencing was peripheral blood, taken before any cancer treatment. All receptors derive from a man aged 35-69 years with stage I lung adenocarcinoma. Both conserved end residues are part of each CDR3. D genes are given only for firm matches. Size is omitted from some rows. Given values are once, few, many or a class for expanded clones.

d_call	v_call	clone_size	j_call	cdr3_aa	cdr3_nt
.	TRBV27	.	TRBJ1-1	CASTPGGVRNTEAFF	TGTGCCAGCACCCCCGGTGGGGTTCGGAACACTGAAGCTTTCTTT
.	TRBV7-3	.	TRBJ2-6	CASSSDGGGANVLTF	TGTGCCAGCAGCTCGGATGGAGGTGGGGCCAACGTCCTGACTTTC
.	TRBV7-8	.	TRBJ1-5	CASSLSYGSNQPQHF	TGTGCCAGCAGCTTAAGTTACGGTAGCAATCAGCCCCAGCATTTT
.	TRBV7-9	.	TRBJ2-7	CASSLMGTTNEQYF	TGTGCCAGCAGCTTAATGGGGACAACGAACGAGCAGTACTTC
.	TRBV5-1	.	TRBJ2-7	CASSLERGEQYF	TGCGCCAGCAGCTTAGAGAGGGGCGAGCAGTACTTC
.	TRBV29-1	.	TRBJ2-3	CSVDRGRPLTDTQYF	TGCAGCGTTGACAGGGGCCGCCCCCTCACAGATACGCAGTATTTT
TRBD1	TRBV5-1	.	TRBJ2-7	CASKEQGEWEQYF	TGCGCCAGCAAGGAACAGGGGGAGTGGGAGCAGTACTTC
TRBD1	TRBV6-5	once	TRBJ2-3	CASSYSHRGSTDTQYF	TGTGCCAGCAGTTACTCCCACAGGGGGAGCACAGATACGCAGTATTTT
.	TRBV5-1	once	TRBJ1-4	CASSFGQASTNEKLFF	TGCGCCAGCAGCTTCGGGCAGGCTTCAACTAATGAAAAACTGTTTTTT
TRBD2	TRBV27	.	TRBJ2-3	CASRRLGLADTDTQYF	TGTGCCAGCAGGAGACTGGGACTAGCGGACACAGATACGCAGTATTTT
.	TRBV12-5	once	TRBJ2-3	CASGSSPDTQYF	TGTGCTAGTGGTTCATCCCCGGATACGCAGTATTTT
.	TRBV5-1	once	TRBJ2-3	CASSLLDGVTDTQYF	TGCGCCAGCAGCTTGCTGGATGGGGTCACAGATACGCAGTATTTT
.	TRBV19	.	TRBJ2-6	CASGPGNSGANVLTF	TGTGCCAGTGGGCCGGGGAACTCTGGGGCCAACGTCCTGACTTTC
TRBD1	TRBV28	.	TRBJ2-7	CASSGLGQGTQYEQYF	TGTGCCAGCAGTGGTCTGGGACAGGGGACACAGTACGAGCAGTACTTC
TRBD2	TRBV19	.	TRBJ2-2	CASSSVFTSVNTGELFF	TGTGCCAGTAGCAGTGTATTCACTAGCGTCAACACCGGGGAGCTGTTTTTT
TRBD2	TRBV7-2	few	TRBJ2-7	CASSYLAGGAHEQYF	TGTGCCAGCAGCTACCTAGCGGGAGGTGCCCACGAGCAGTACTTC
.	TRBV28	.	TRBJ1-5	CASSLTNGNQPQHF	TGTGCCAGCAGTTTAACCAACGGAAATCAGCCCCAGCATTTT
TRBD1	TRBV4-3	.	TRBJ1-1	CASSQDWTGPEAFF	TGCGCCAGCAGCCAAGATTGGACAGGACCTGAAGCTTTCTTT
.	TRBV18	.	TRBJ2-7	CASSQGTYEQYF	TGTGCCAGCTCTCAAGGGACCTACGAGCAGTACTTC
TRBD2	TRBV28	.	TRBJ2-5	CASSLSGGQETQYF	TGTGCCAGCAGTTTATCGGGGGGGCAAGAGACCCAGTACTTC
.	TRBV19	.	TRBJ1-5	CASSISPGSGQPQHF	TGTGCCAGTAGTATATCCCCAGGGAGCGGTCAGCCCCAGCATTTT
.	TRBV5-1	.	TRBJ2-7	CASSLESFYEQYF	TGCGCCAGCAGCTTGGAATCATTTTACGAGCAGTACTTC
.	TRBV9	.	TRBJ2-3	CASSVGLFTSTDTQYF	TGTGCCAGCAGCGTCGGACTTTTTACTAGCACAGATACGCAGTATTTT
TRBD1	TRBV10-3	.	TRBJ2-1	CAISKTGEPYNEQFF	TGTGCCATCAGCAAAACAGGGGAGCCCTACAATGAGCAGTTCTTC
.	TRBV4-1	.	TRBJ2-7	CASSQSPRMLSYEQYF	TGCGCCAGCAGCCAAAGCCCCAGGATGCTTTCCTACGAGCAGTACTTC
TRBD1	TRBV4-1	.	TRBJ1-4	CASSSSTGSNEKLFF	TGCGCCAGCAGCTCGTCGACAGGGAGTAATGAAAAACTGTTTTTT
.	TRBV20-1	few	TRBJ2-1	CSAWRGEQFF	TGCAGTGCATGGAGGGGTGAGCAGTTCTTC
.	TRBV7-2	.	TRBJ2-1	CASSQDELLIRFF	TGTGCCAGCAGCCAAGACGAACTGCTAATCAGGTTCTTC
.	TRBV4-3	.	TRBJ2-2	CASSQGSTTGELFF	TGCGCCAGCAGCCAGGGGTCAACCACCGGGGAGCTGTTTTTT
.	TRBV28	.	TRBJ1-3	CASSPDTKVSIYF	TGTGCCAGCAGTCCCGACACAAAAGTCTCCATATATTTT
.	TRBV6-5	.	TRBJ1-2	CASRKGYGYTF	TGTGCCAGCCGTAAAGGCTATGGCTACACCTTC
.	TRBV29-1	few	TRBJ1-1	CSALPGGVDTEAFF	TGCAGCGCGCTGCCGGGGGGGGTGGACACTGAAGCTTTCTTT
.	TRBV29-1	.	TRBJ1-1	CSVERYTEAFF	TGCAGCGTTGAGAGGTACACTGAAGCTTTCTTT
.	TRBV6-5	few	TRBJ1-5	CASSPAGNQPQHF	TGTGCCAGCAGCCCCGCGGGCAATCAGCCCCAGCATTTT
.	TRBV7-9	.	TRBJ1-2	CASSVRTGSSGGYTF	TGTGCCAGCAGCGTGAGGACGGGATCTTCAGGAGGCTACACCTTC
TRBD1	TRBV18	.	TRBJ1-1	CASSPADRVNTEAFF	TGTGCCAGCTCACCCGCGGACAGGGTAAACACTGAAGCTTTCTTT
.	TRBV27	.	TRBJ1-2	CASSFPGSNGYTF	TGTGCCAGCAGTTTCCCTGGGAGTAACGGCTACACCTTC
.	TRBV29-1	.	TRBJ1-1	CSCREETEAFF	TGCAGCTGTAGAGAAGAGACTGAAGCTTTCTTT
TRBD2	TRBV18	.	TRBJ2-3	CASSPLAGTSTDTQYF	TGTGCCAGCTCACCACTAGCGGGAACTAGCACAGATACGCAGTATTTT
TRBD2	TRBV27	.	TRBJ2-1	CASSLQRGTYNEQFF	TGTGCCAGCAGTTTACAGCGGGGGACCTACAATGAGCAGTTCTTC